This T cell receptor (beta chain) is from a study of response to subunit inactivated influenza vaccine. TCRdb used MiXCR to reprocess the RT-PCR reads, holding one entry per CDR3 protein. The table includes 150,000 to 200,000 distinct CDR3 sequences, around a tenth detected once. This CDR3 spans 16 amino acids. Germline V lookup: CDR1 MDHEN, CDR2 SYDVKM. V gave up 4 bases and J gave up 4 bases, with 16 bases separating them. This TCR came from a man between 50 and 59 years old who received an inactivated influenza vaccine. The source material was non-naive T cells sorted from PBMCs, sampled on the day of vaccination. The chain links TRBV28 to TRBJ2-2; D might be TRBD2 (6 bases). The CDR3 DNA reads TGTGCCAGCAGTTCCTTTTCGAGGGGAGGCACCGGGGAGCTGTTTTTT. It translates to CASSSFSRGGTGELFF.